The clone carrying this T cell receptor (beta chain) has a single count. The data belong to a study of blood T cell repertoires in COVID-19. Whole-study context: The United States, Italy and Spain provided the acute and convalescent COVID-19 samples. In each case, the material was cDNA or gDNA derived from T cells, B-cell-depleted T cells, or PBMCs.

V lost 2 bases and J lost 1; bases outside the gene matches: 5. CDR1 and CDR2 from the germline V gene are MNHNS and SASEGT. The CDR3 loop spans 16 amino acids. In the authors' workflow: Estimated nucleated cell counts came from reference gene primer amplification. Using immunoSEQ multiplex PCR, the repertoire was profiled, and TCRdb retains in-frame clones only, with some absent. The V and J calls and clone size were taken over from that table, and D and trimming were inferred from the DNA. Of roughly 300,000 clones listed, 90% were seen once; the top ten hold 6% to 7%. The Seattle patients joined while their infection was active and were tracked longitudinally afterward.

The receptor was isolated from a woman aged 30 to 39 with COVID-19, enrolled during active disease. The sequenced material came from peripheral blood. The chain links TRBV6-1 to TRBJ2-7; 10 bases align to TRBD2. This CDR3 reads CASSETRLAGSYEQYF. CDR3 DNA sequence: TGTGCCAGCAGTGAAACCCGACTAGCGGGTTCCTACGAGCAGTACTTC.